This TCR beta chain is drawn from a study of cytomegalovirus exposure and HLA in healthy donors. Amplification used 60 Vbeta primers and 13 Jbeta primers. The data were produced by immunoSEQ multiplex PCR, yet TCRdb's version contains in-frame clones alone and is incomplete. The table shows around 220,000 clones, with about three quarters occurring only once. The source is a man aged 40-50 years in good health and CMV-seronegative. The sequenced sample consisted of PBMCs.

CDR3 in amino acids: CASSLDRGKMNTEAFF. CDR3 DNA sequence: TGTGCCAGCAGCTTAGATCGAGGGAAGATGAACACTGAAGCTTTCTTT. This chain uses TRBV11-3 with TRBJ1-1; D not certain. This CDR3 spans 16 amino acids. From germline, CDR1 is SGHNT and CDR2 YENEEA. The V gene lost 0 bases and the J gene lost 0 bases, with 11 bases spanning the gap.